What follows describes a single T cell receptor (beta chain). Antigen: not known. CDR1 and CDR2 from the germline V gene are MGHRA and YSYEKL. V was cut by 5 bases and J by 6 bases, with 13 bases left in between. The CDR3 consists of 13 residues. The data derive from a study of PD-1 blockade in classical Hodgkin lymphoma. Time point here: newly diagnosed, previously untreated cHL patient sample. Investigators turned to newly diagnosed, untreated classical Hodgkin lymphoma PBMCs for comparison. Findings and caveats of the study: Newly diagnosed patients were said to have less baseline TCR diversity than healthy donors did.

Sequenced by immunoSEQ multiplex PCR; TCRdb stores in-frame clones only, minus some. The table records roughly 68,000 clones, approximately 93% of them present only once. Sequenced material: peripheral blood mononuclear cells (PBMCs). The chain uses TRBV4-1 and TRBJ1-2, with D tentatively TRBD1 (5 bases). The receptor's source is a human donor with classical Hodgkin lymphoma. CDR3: CASSTTEGDGYTF. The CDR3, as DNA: TGCGCCAGCAGCACCACCGAAGGGGATGGCTACACCTTC.